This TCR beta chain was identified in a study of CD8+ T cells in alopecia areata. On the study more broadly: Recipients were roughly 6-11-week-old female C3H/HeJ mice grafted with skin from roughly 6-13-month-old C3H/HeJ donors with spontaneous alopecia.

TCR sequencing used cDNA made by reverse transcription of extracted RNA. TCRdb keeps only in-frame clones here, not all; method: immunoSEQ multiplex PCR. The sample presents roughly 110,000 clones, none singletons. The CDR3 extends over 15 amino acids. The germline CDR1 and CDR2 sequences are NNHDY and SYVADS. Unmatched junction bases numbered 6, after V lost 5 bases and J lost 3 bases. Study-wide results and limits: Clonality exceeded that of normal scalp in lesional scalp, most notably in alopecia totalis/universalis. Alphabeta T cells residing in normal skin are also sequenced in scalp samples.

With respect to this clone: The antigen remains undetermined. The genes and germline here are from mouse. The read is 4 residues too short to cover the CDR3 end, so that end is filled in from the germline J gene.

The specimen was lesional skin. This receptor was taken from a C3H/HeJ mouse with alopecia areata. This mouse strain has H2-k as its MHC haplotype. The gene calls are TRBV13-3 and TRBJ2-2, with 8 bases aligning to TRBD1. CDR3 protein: CASSLRGPYTGQLYF. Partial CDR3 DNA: TGTGCCAGCAGCCTCAGGGGGCCCTACACCGGG.